This T cell receptor beta chain was observed in a study of immune evolution from preneoplasia to lung adenocarcinoma. Study as a whole: HLA loss of heterozygosity: less than 9% AIS, about 15% MIA, over 30% ADC, none AAH.

CDR1 and CDR2 from the germline V gene are MDHEN and SYDVKM. The CDR3 is 13 residues long. The ends were cut back, 3 bases at V and 6 bases at J, with 9 bases in the middle. The repertoire was sequenced with immunoSEQ multiplex PCR; TCRdb's copy has only in-frame clones and lacks some. The sample records about 4,300 clones, approximately 79% being singletons. Source material: FFPE minimally invasive lung adenocarcinoma tissue. The receptor comes from a person between 50 and 69 years old with lung adenocarcinoma. The chain recombines TRBV28 with TRBJ2-1; no clear D. DNA for the CDR3: TGTGCCAGCAGTTTCAGCGCCACCAATGAGCAGTTCTTC. Translation: CASSFSATNEQFF.